This T cell receptor beta chain is drawn from a study of T cell repertoires in cytomegalovirus infection. Study overall: Recently identified HLA-C-restricted CMV epitopes were among the peptides used. Indicated by public TCR beta signatures were CMV infection and matching HLA type. Study-level results: The study identified carriers of CMV plus the relevant HLA from cumulative public TCR beta family frequency. What dominated the ex vivo response were HLA-C-restricted CMV-specific TCR beta clonotypes.

In germline, CDR1 is SQVTM, CDR2 ANQGSEA. V lost 3 bases to trimming and J lost 4 bases, with 6 bases between them. This CDR3 contains 11 residues. TCRdb reanalysed the reads using MiXCR and keeps one entry per CDR3 protein. The repertoire has about 310,000 distinct CDR3 sequences, 20% to 30% of them found once; the top ten carry roughly 15%. The table lists this clonotype with a count of one. The antigen is not known. Sequenced material: cultured PBMCs, taken from culture after CMV antigen stimulation. This sequence joins TRBV29-1 and TRBJ1-1; no clear D gene. The origin of this receptor is a human donor in good health (CMV status not recorded). Some clones in this sample may be carry-over from other donors' samples. CDR3 sequence reads: CSVDHGTEAFF. The DNA of the CDR3 is TGCAGCGTTGATCACGGCACTGAAGCTTTCTTT.